Each of the 32 T cell receptor beta chains below was sequenced from the same sample in a study of cytomegalovirus exposure and HLA in healthy donors. The PCR had 60 Vbeta and 13 Jbeta primers. TCRdb keeps only in-frame clones here, not all; method: immunoSEQ multiplex PCR. The sample carries about 110,000 clones, roughly four fifths recorded once. The sequenced sample was PBMCs. The origin of the receptors is a man in his 60s in good health and CMV-seronegative.

This chain links TRBV29-1 with TRBJ2-7; TRBD2 matches at 9 bases. V was pared by 7 bases and J by 0 bases, with 10 bases of the junction left unmatched. The CDR3 is made up of 15 amino acids. Germline values: CDR1 SQVTM, CDR2 ANQGSEA. The CDR3 spells CSGVGERGDSYEQYF. The CDR3 bases are TGCAGCGGAGTGGGGGAGCGGGGGGACTCCTACGAGCAGTACTTC.

At least ten counts were recorded for this clone. The chain links TRBV19 to TRBJ2-2; D may be TRBD2 (5 bases). V was shortened by 9 bases and J by 6 bases, with 11 bases between the two germline ends. The CDR3 contains 12 residues. Germline CDR1 and CDR2: LNHDA and SQIVND (reference sequence). CDR3 sequence reads: CASPDGAGELFF. In nucleotides, the CDR3 is TGTGCCAGCCCTGACGGGGCCGGGGAGCTGTTTTTT.

Here the CDR3 DNA reads TGTGCCAGCAGTGGGCAGGGGGCTGTCCAGCCCCAGCATTTT. It specifies CASSGQGAVQPQHF. J is TRBJ1-5 and V is TRBV6-6, with 8 bases identical to TRBD1. In germline, CDR1 is MNHNY, CDR2 SVGAGI (reference sequence). V lost 5 bases to trimming and J lost 7 bases; unmatched junction nucleotides: 7. The CDR3 runs to 14 residues.

This clone was seen only a few times. The CDR3 region has the DNA TGTGCTAGTGGTTTTCAGGGGGCTGGAGGCTACACCTTC. Translation: CASGFQGAGGYTF. The chain combines TRBV12-5 with TRBJ1-2, with 8 bases fitting TRBD1. There are 13 residues in the CDR3. The ends lost 3 bases at V and 8 bases at J; junction bases unmatched: 5. Germline V lookup: CDR1 LGHNT, CDR2 FRNRAP.

This clone was seen a single time. The chain links TRBV11-2 to TRBJ1-1; D unresolved. This CDR3 spans 12 amino acids. Germline V gene data show CDR1 as SGHAT and CDR2 as FQNNGV. The ends were cut back, 4 bases at V and 8 bases at J, with 11 bases in the middle. The CDR3 coding sequence is TGTGCCAGCAGCTCGCAGCGTAGGGAAGCTTTCTTT. Encoded protein: CASSSQRREAFF.

This clone was counted a single time. The V call is TRBV6-5, the J call TRBJ2-2; 7 nucleotides match TRBD1. CDR1 and CDR2 from the germline V gene are MNHEY and SVGAGI. Trimming removed 6 bases from V and 1 base from J; junction bases left unmatched: 5. The CDR3 is 15 residues long. The CDR3: CASRAGTVNTGELFF. In DNA, the CDR3 is TGTGCCAGCAGGGCCGGGACAGTGAACACCGGGGAGCTGTTTTTT.

This chain uses TRBV19 with TRBJ1-1; TRBD1 matches 7 bases. CDR3 length: 16 amino acids. Germline lookup yields CDR1 LNHDA and CDR2 SQIVND (reference sequence). Trimming removed 6 bases from V and 5 bases from J; junction bases left unmatched: 15. The chain's CDR3 is CASSTDRDRLGTEAFF. In DNA, the CDR3 is TGTGCCAGTAGCACCGACAGGGATCGGTTGGGGACTGAAGCTTTCTTT.

This clone was counted once. This chain connects TRBV6-5 to TRBJ1-5; possibly TRBD1 for D (5 bases). CDR1 is MNHEY and CDR2 is SVGAGI in the germline V gene. This CDR3 comprises 15 residues. The V end lost 5 bases, the J end lost 2 bases, and 13 bases lay between the germline ends. The CDR3 sequence is CASSLDNNGNQPQHF. The CDR3 nucleotides read TGTGCCAGCAGTCTGGACAATAACGGCAATCAGCCCCAGCATTTT.

This chain connects TRBV10-3 to TRBJ2-5; 11 bases are a match to TRBD1. With 6 bases clipped from V and 4 bases from J, the junction kept 7 bases outside the gene matches. The CDR3 sequence is 15 residues long. CDR1 and CDR2 (germline): ENHRY, SYGVKD. The CDR3 DNA is TGTGCCATCAGAGAATCCGGACAGGGGGCAGAGACCCAGTACTTC. This translates into CAIRESGQGAETQYF.

This clone was seen a few times. The genes are TRBV6-1 and TRBJ2-5; 7 nucleotides agree with TRBD1. CDR1 is MNHNS, CDR2 SASEGT, per germline. There are 14 residues in the CDR3. V gave up 6 bases and J gave up 0 bases; unmatched junction bases: 4. CDR3 residues: CASRDRRYQETQYF. Here the CDR3 DNA reads TGTGCCAGCAGGGACAGGAGGTACCAAGAGACCCAGTACTTC.

The chain uses TRBV18 and TRBJ1-3; weak D call: TRBD1 (6 bases). This CDR3 has 16 residues. The germline V gene has CDR1 KGHSH and CDR2 LQKENI. V gave up 1 base and J gave up 3 bases, with 13 bases separating them. The CDR3 region is CASSPQAGADGNTIYF. In DNA, the CDR3 is TGTGCCAGCTCACCACAGGCAGGGGCCGATGGAAACACCATATATTTT.

J is TRBJ1-1 and V is TRBV19; TRBD1 matches at 9 bases. The CDR3 runs to 14 residues. J was trimmed by 5 bases and V by 6 bases; bases with no gene match: 7. Looked up from germline, CDR1 is LNHDA and CDR2 is SQIVND (reference sequence). DNA of the CDR3: TGTGCCAGTAGCCGTACAGGGGGCAGGACTGAAGCTTTCTTT. Translated: CASSRTGGRTEAFF.

Only a few counts were recorded for this clone. The genes are TRBV28 and TRBJ1-1; possible D gene TRBD1, 5 bases. Between the trimmed V and J ends, which lost 8 bases and 4 bases, there was a span of 17 bases. This CDR3 contains 14 residues. Germline CDR1 is MDHEN and CDR2 is SYDVKM. The CDR3 loop reads CASRGWGDVTEAFF. DNA for the CDR3: TGTGCCAGCCGAGGTTGGGGGGACGTCACTGAAGCTTTCTTT.

This clone occurred a few times. V and J are TRBV5-4 and TRBJ2-7; the match to TRBD1 covers 7 bases. V shed 2 bases, J shed 6 bases, and the junction held 17 bases outside the gene matches. The CDR3 has 17 amino acids. Germline lookup yields CDR1 SGHNT and CDR2 YYREEE (reference sequence). The chain's CDR3 is CASSFGSSTPTGPEQYF. CDR3 bases: TGTGCCAGCAGCTTTGGGTCGTCAACACCGACAGGGCCCGAGCAGTACTTC.

The chain has TRBV4-2 and TRBJ1-5; possibly TRBD1 for D (6 bases). CDR1 and CDR2 from the germline V gene are LGHNA and YNFKEQ. The CDR3 consists of 16 residues. V was cut by 1 base and J by 4 bases, with 14 bases left in between. CDR3 DNA sequence: TGTGCCAGCAGCCAAGCCCCTCGGGACACAAATCAGCCCCAGCATTTT. Protein sequence: CASSQAPRDTNQPQHF.

V usage is TRBV30 and J usage is TRBJ1-1, with D possibly being TRBD1 (6 bases). CDR1 is GTSNPN, CDR2 SVGIG, per germline (reference sequence). CDR3 length: 15 amino acids. Trimming stripped 0 bases from V and 5 bases from J, with 16 bases between. As DNA, the CDR3 is TGTGCCTGGAGTGTAAGATCCGGGGGGCTGACTGAAGCTTTCTTT. Translating gives CAWSVRSGGLTEAFF.

The chain couples TRBV18 to TRBJ2-2; D unresolved. This CDR3 is built from 16 residues. V dropped 2 bases and J dropped 2 bases, with 12 bases sitting between them. Germline CDR1 is KGHSH and CDR2 is LQKENI. The CDR3 region is CASSPFPVPNTGELFF. CDR3 sequence (DNA): TGTGCCAGCTCACCATTTCCAGTACCTAACACCGGGGAGCTGTTTTTT.

V gene TRBV6-5 combines with J gene TRBJ2-1; 9 bases line up with TRBD1. J lost 4 bases, V lost 9 bases, and 4 bases had no gene match. Germline values: CDR1 MNHEY, CDR2 SVGAGI. The length of the CDR3 is 13 residues. CDR3 DNA sequence: TGTGCCAGTGCCGGGACAGGGTACAATGAGCAGTTCTTC. Its translation: CASAGTGYNEQFF.

V gene TRBV7-2 combines with J gene TRBJ1-1; TRBD1 might be the D (6 bases). Germline CDR1 reads SGHTA; CDR2 reads FQGNSA. This CDR3 has 14 residues. The V end lost 8 bases, the J end lost 6 bases, and 19 bases lay between the germline ends. CDR3 loop: CASGAGGLGAEAFF. Written as DNA, the CDR3 is TGTGCCAGCGGGGCGGGGGGGCTCGGGGCTGAAGCTTTCTTT.

The chain joins TRBV2 to TRBJ1-1; D is unresolved. Between the trimmed V and J ends, which lost 6 bases and 0 bases, there was a span of 8 bases. The CDR3 totals 13 residues. Looked up from germline, CDR1 is SNHLY and CDR2 is FYNNEI. As DNA, the CDR3 is TGTGCCAGCAGCGCCGAGGTGAACACTGAAGCTTTCTTT. This translates into CASSAEVNTEAFF.

This rearrangement joins TRBV7-2 to TRBJ1-1; D gene ambiguous. Germline V lookup: CDR1 SGHTA, CDR2 FQGNSA. CDR3 size: 17 residues. V was shortened by 1 base and J by 1 base, with 16 bases between the two germline ends. The CDR3 DNA reads as TGTGCCAGCAGCTTAGGGTTGTTTGAGGTAACGAACACTGAAGCTTTCTTT. Amino acid sequence: CASSLGLFEVTNTEAFF. The entire variable domain, with the rest obtained from reference TRBV7-2 and TRBJ1-1, is as follows: GAGVSQSPSNKVTEKGKDVELRCDPISGHTALYWYRQSLGQGLEFLIYFQGNSAPDKSGLPSDRFSAERTGGSVSTLTIQRTQQEDSAVYLCASSLGLFEVTNTEAFFGQGTRLTVV.

V usage is TRBV2 and J usage is TRBJ2-2; D might be TRBD2 (5 bases). The CDR3 extends over 14 amino acids. V lost 6 bases, J lost 3 bases, and 11 bases lay in between. From germline, CDR1 is SNHLY and CDR2 FYNNEI. The CDR3, as DNA: TGTGCCAGCAGGGCCGGAGGAGACACCGGGGAGCTGTTTTTT. Its protein is CASRAGGDTGELFF.

V is TRBV7-9 and J is TRBJ1-2, with 8 bases that match TRBD1. V shed 5 bases, J shed 4 bases, and the junction held 12 bases outside the gene matches. The CDR3 spans 16 residues. Germline V gives CDR1 SEHNR, CDR2 FQNEAQ (reference sequence). CDR3 loop: CASSPDRVNPIYGYTF. The CDR3 DNA reads as TGTGCCAGCAGCCCGGACAGGGTAAACCCCATCTATGGCTACACCTTC.

The chain uses TRBV30 and TRBJ1-1; D is unclear. CDR3 length equals 14 residues. The germline V and J ends were trimmed by 2 bases and 1 base, with 11 bases remaining between them. Germline assignment: CDR1 GTSNPN and CDR2 SVGIG (reference sequence). The CDR3 sequence: CAWSSLLGNTEAFF. The CDR3 nucleotides read TGTGCCTGGAGTTCGCTGCTCGGGAACACTGAAGCTTTCTTT.

This chain connects TRBV7-2 to TRBJ2-2; unclear D gene. Trimming took off 3 bases at V and 14 bases at J, with 10 bases between the two ends. The CDR3 spans 11 residues. Germline V gene sequence: CDR1 SGHTA, CDR2 FQGNSA. CDR3 sequence (DNA): TGTGCCAGCAGCTTTTACGAGGCTCTGTTTTTT. This translates into CASSFYEALFF.

The genes are TRBV5-1 and TRBJ1-5; TRBD1 agrees at 7 bases. V was pared by 4 bases and J by 0 bases, with 7 bases of the junction left unmatched. From germline, CDR1 is SGHRS and CDR2 YFSETQ. The CDR3 is made up of 16 amino acids. CDR3 protein: CASSPGGTDSNQPQHF. CDR3 bases: TGCGCCAGCAGCCCCGGCGGGACAGATAGCAATCAGCCCCAGCATTTT.

This clone showed up just a few times. J is TRBJ1-5 and V is TRBV6-4; D is uncertain. In germline, CDR1 is MRHNA, CDR2 SNTAGT. CDR3 length equals 16 residues. V was pared by 2 bases and J by 2 bases, with 13 bases between. CDR3 loop: CASSDGWEAGNQPQHF. The DNA for the CDR3 is TGTGCCAGCAGTGACGGTTGGGAGGCGGGCAATCAGCCCCAGCATTTT.

This clone was counted a few times. This chain uses TRBV5-6 with TRBJ1-1; TRBD1 matches 9 bases. The CDR3 runs 13 residues. V was pared by 0 bases and J by 12 bases, with 6 bases of the junction left unmatched. The germline CDR1 and CDR2 sequences are SGHDT and YYEEEE. The CDR3 DNA sequence: TGTGCCAGCAGCTTGGATGGGACAGGGACGCCTTTCTTT. Translating gives CASSLDGTGTPFF.

J is TRBJ2-3 and V is TRBV29-1; D perhaps matches TRBD1 (5 bases). The V end was cut by 4 bases, the J end by 5 bases, with 19 bases between. The CDR3 contains 15 residues. Per germline, CDR1 SQVTM and CDR2 ANQGSEA. The CDR3 reads CSVGRSGQGRDTQYF. CDR3 coding DNA: TGCAGCGTTGGAAGGTCGGGTCAGGGTCGAGATACGCAGTATTTT.

The chain is built from TRBV7-8 and TRBJ1-5; no clear D. CDR1 and CDR2 from the germline V gene are SGHVS and FQNEAQ. The CDR3 is made up of 14 amino acids. The V end lost 5 bases, the J end lost 4 bases, and 12 bases lay between the germline ends. This CDR3 is CASSQIAGNQPQHF. Written as DNA, the CDR3 is TGTGCCAGCAGCCAAATAGCGGGAAATCAGCCCCAGCATTTT.

This chain links TRBV27 with TRBJ1-5; 7 bases match TRBD1. The V gene end was trimmed by 5 bases and the J gene end by 4 bases; junction bases not matched to a gene: 8. The CDR3 is 15 residues long. Per germline, CDR1 MNHEY and CDR2 SMNVEV (reference sequence). This chain's CDR3 is CASSVGQTPNQPQHF. The CDR3 coding sequence is TGTGCCAGCAGTGTGGGACAGACTCCTAATCAGCCCCAGCATTTT.

The chain uses TRBV6-5 and TRBJ1-5, with D unresolved. Trimming took 0 bases from V and 2 from J, leaving 5 bases between them. CDR1 and CDR2 from the germline V gene are MNHEY and SVGAGI. The CDR3 spans 14 residues. The CDR3 DNA follows: TGTGCCAGCAGTTACTCGGGCCGCAATCAGCCCCAGCATTTT. Translation: CASSYSGRNQPQHF.